A single sample is the source of the 2 T cell receptor beta chains below, sequenced in a study of cytomegalovirus exposure and HLA in healthy donors. 13 Jbeta primers and 60 Vbeta primers were used for the PCR. Sequenced by immunoSEQ multiplex PCR; TCRdb stores in-frame clones only, minus some. The profile covers 150,000 or so clones, with 60% to 80% appearing a single time and about 6.4% taken by the ten largest. Source material: PBMCs. The receptors were sampled from a middle-aged man in good health and CMV-seropositive.

This clone was seen a handful of times. The rearrangement joins TRBV2 to TRBJ1-1; a possible D gene is TRBD1 (5 bases). V lost 0 bases, J lost 4 bases, and 12 bases lay in between. This CDR3 is built from 15 residues. Germline loops: CDR1 SNHLY, CDR2 FYNNEI. The CDR3 region is CASSEAPRQSTEAFF. CDR3 coding DNA: TGTGCCAGCAGTGAAGCCCCTCGACAGAGCACTGAAGCTTTCTTT.

The chain couples TRBV4-1 to TRBJ1-1; the match to TRBD1 covers 10 bases. This CDR3 spans 15 amino acids. Germline loops: CDR1 MGHRA, CDR2 YSYEKL. V shed 4 bases, J shed 3 bases, and the junction held 5 bases outside the gene matches. The CDR3: CASSRSGTGDTEAFF. CDR3 DNA: TGCGCCAGCAGCCGGTCCGGGACAGGGGACACTGAAGCTTTCTTT.